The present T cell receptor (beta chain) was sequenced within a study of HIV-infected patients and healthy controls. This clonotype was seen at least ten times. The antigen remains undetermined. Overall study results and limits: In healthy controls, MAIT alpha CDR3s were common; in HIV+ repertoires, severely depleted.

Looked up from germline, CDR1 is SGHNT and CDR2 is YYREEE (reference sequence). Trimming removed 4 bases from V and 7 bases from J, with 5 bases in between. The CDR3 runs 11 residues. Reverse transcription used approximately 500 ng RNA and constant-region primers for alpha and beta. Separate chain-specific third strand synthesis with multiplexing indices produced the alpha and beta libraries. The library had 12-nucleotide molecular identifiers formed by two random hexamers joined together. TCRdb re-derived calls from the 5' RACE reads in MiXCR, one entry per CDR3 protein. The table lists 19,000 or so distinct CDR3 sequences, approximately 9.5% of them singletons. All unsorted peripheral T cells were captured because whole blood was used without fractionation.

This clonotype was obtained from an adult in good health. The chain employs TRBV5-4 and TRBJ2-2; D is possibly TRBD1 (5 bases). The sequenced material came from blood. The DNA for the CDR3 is TGTGCCAGCAGCCAGGGCGGGGAGCTGTTTTTT. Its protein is CASSQGGELFF.